This T cell receptor (beta chain) emerged from a study of shared T cell receptors in the human thymus. The repertoire was sequenced with immunoSEQ multiplex PCR; TCRdb's copy has only in-frame clones and lacks some. This table has 600,000 to 900,000 clones, 80% to 90% appearing once. This CDR3 region has 18 residues. With 3 bases removed from V and 0 bases from J, the gap between germline ends came to 19 bases. Germline CDR1 MNHNS, CDR2 SASEGT. The same sample was also used in a study of human thymus T cells. As that report states: Resections removed during corrective heart surgery provided the thymus tissue used.

The chain uses TRBV6-1 and TRBJ2-3, with D maybe TRBD1 (6 bases). The sequencing sample was made of thymocytes. The clonotype originates from a girl in the first two years of life with a congenital heart defect. The CDR3: CASSDGTRNITSTDTQYF. The CDR3 coding sequence is TGTGCCAGCAGTGATGGGACACGAAATATAACTAGCACAGATACGCAGTATTTT.